Below, 28 T cell receptor beta chains from the same sample are listed, as sequenced in a study of blood T cell repertoires in COVID-19. TCRdb keeps only in-frame clones here, not all; method: immunoSEQ multiplex PCR. The sample lists almost 70,000 clones; approximately 89% were seen once. Sequencing was performed on peripheral blood. These receptors were taken from a woman aged 45-59 years with active COVID-19.

The rearrangement uses TRBV5-5 and TRBJ2-1, with D tentatively TRBD2 (5 bases). From germline, CDR1 is SGHKS and CDR2 YYEKEE (reference sequence). V was cut by 0 bases and J by 7 bases, with 23 bases left in between. The CDR3 is 18 residues long. DNA of the CDR3: TGTGCCAGCAGCTTGGGCCCTAGACTGACTCCCTCGGGAAATGAGCAGTTCTTC. Residues: CASSLGPRLTPSGNEQFF.

The chain combines TRBV18 with TRBJ1-1, with 9 nucleotides matching TRBD1. CDR3 size: 13 residues. J lost 8 bases, V lost 1 base, and 2 bases had no gene match. Germline V lookup: CDR1 KGHSH, CDR2 LQKENI. In DNA, the CDR3 is TGTGCCAGCTCACCACTGACAGGGGGAGAAGCTTTCTTT. It codes for CASSPLTGGEAFF.

The V call is TRBV15, the J call TRBJ2-2; no firm D call. Germline loops: CDR1 LNHNV, CDR2 YYDKDF (reference sequence). The CDR3 loop spans 15 amino acids. Trimming left V 0 bases short and J 4 bases short, with 9 bases between. The CDR3 DNA reads as TGTGCCACCAGCAGAGATTCGGTTAGCACCGGGGAGCTGTTTTTT. Translated: CATSRDSVSTGELFF.

The rearrangement joins TRBV27 to TRBJ1-1, with TRBD1 matching over 9 bases. CDR3 length: 13 residues. In germline, CDR1 is MNHEY, CDR2 SMNVEV (reference sequence). The V gene end was trimmed by 5 bases and the J gene end by 7 bases; junction bases not matched to a gene: 5. Here the CDR3 DNA reads TGTGCCAGCAGTATCCAGGGACAGGGTGAAGCTTTCTTT. It translates to CASSIQGQGEAFF.

This rearrangement joins TRBV21-1 to TRBJ2-2; TRBD2 is taken as the D call from the table, unchecked against the DNA. TRBV21-1 is a known pseudogene. There are 18 residues in the CDR3. This CDR3 is CASSKVVRDRVSTGELFF. CDR3 nucleotides: TGTGCCAGCAGCAAAGTGGTGAGGGATCGGGTCTCCACCGGGGAGCTGTTTTTT.

The V call is TRBV27, the J call TRBJ2-2; 9 nucleotides line up with TRBD1. Germline V CDR1 and CDR2: MNHEY, SMNVEV (reference sequence). V shed 4 bases and J 5 bases; nucleotides not matched to a gene: 5. This CDR3 is 15 amino acids long. CDR3 DNA sequence: TGTGCCAGCAGTTGGACAGGGGAAGGGACCGGGGAGCTGTTTTTT. Encoded protein: CASSWTGEGTGELFF.

This rearrangement joins TRBV6-6 to TRBJ1-4; the match to TRBD1 covers 7 bases. The germline V gene encodes CDR1 MNHNY and CDR2 SVGAGI (reference sequence). The CDR3 has 15 amino acids. J gave up 7 bases and V 1 base, and 6 bases lay outside the gene matches. This CDR3 reads CASSYYSGTVEKLFF. CDR3 in DNA: TGTGCCAGCAGTTACTATTCCGGGACAGTTGAAAAACTGTTTTTT.

This chain links TRBV7-9 with TRBJ2-7, with TRBD2 identical over 14 bases. The CDR3 sequence is 15 residues long. Germline CDR1 SEHNR, CDR2 FQNEAQ (reference sequence). V lost 3 bases to trimming and J lost 6 bases; unmatched junction nucleotides: 4. CDR3 DNA sequence: TGTGCCAGCAGCTTGGGACTAGCGGGAGCCGCCGAGCAGTACTTC. Its protein is CASSLGLAGAAEQYF.

CDR3 sequence reads: CASSTTGNYGYTF. CDR3 coding DNA: TGTGCCAGCAGCACAACAGGGAACTATGGCTACACCTTC. The chain carries TRBV5-4 and TRBJ1-2; possibly TRBD1 for D (6 bases). V dropped 4 bases and J dropped 2 bases, with 9 bases sitting between them. The CDR3 runs 13 residues. The V gene's germline CDR1 is SGHNT and CDR2 YYREEE (reference sequence). Full variable domain (remainder filled in from reference TRBV5-4 and TRBJ1-2): ETGVTQSPTHLIKTRGQQVTLRCSSQSGHNTVSWYQQALGQGPQFIFQYYREEENGRGNFPPRFSGLQFPNYSSELNVNALELDDSALYLCASSTTGNYGYTFGSGTRLTVV.

The V gene is TRBV19, the J gene TRBJ1-5; 10 bases fit TRBD1. Germline loops: CDR1 LNHDA, CDR2 SQIVND (reference sequence). Losses at the gene ends were 4 bases for V and 6 bases for J; bases not matched to a gene: 12. This CDR3 has 17 amino acids. The CDR3 reads CASSNRQGAYRRQPQHF. The CDR3 DNA follows: TGTGCCAGTAGTAATCGACAGGGGGCGTATAGACGTCAGCCCCAGCATTTT.

This chain uses TRBV25-1 with TRBJ2-7, with 8 bases aligning to TRBD1. From germline, CDR1 is MGHDK and CDR2 SYGVNS. V lost 2 bases to trimming and J lost 4 bases; unmatched junction nucleotides: 4. The CDR3 length is 14 residues. The CDR3 DNA reads TGTGCCAGCAGTGAAAAGACAGGGGCATACGAGCAGTACTTC. The encoded protein is CASSEKTGAYEQYF.

This chain connects TRBV7-2 to TRBJ1-5; D not resolved. V shed 1 base and J shed 0 bases, with 7 bases lying between them. The CDR3 sequence is 15 residues long. Per the germline V gene, CDR1 is SGHTA and CDR2 is FQGNSA. CDR3: CASSLDGNSNQPQHF. DNA for the CDR3: TGTGCCAGCAGCTTAGACGGGAATAGCAATCAGCCCCAGCATTTT.

The genes are TRBV28 and TRBJ1-2, with 11 positions matching TRBD1. The CDR3 consists of 15 residues. V lost 8 bases to trimming and J lost 11 bases; unmatched junction nucleotides: 16. CDR1 MDHEN and CDR2 SYDVKM come from the germline V gene. CDR3 amino acids: CASHTRGQGAITYTF. The CDR3 DNA reads TGTGCCAGCCATACCCGTGGACAGGGGGCTATTACTTACACCTTC.

This rearrangement joins TRBV9 to TRBJ2-1; tentative D call: TRBD1 (6 bases). Germline CDR1 reads SGDLS; CDR2 reads YYNGEE. Trimming took off 0 bases at V and 0 bases at J, with 22 bases between the two ends. CDR3 length equals 20 residues. The CDR3 DNA follows: TGTGCCAGCAGCGTAGAACAGGGAACACCGTCGATTGGCTCCTACAATGAGCAGTTCTTC. Protein: CASSVEQGTPSIGSYNEQFF.

This clone came up a few times. This sequence joins TRBV21-1 and TRBJ1-2. TRBV21-1 is recorded as a pseudogene. There are 16 residues in the CDR3. The CDR3 loop reads CASSKVGEGENYGYTF. DNA of the CDR3: TGTGCCAGCAGCAAAGTGGGGGAGGGTGAAAACTATGGCTACACCTTC.

This clone has just one count. The CDR3 DNA sequence: TGTGCCAGCAGTCGAGGTACCGGGACTAGCACCTACAATGAGCAGTTCTTC. Amino acids: CASSRGTGTSTYNEQFF. This chain links TRBV4-2 with TRBJ2-1, with 9 bases identical to TRBD2. After removal of 6 bases from V and 2 bases from J, the junction contained 11 bases not matched to a gene. The CDR3 consists of 17 residues. The V gene's germline CDR1 is LGHNA and CDR2 YNFKEQ.

This clone appeared once. The chain recombines TRBV19 with TRBJ2-3; D unresolved. The CDR3 is 15 residues long. CDR1 is LNHDA and CDR2 is SQIVND in the germline V gene (reference sequence). The V end lost 4 bases, the J end lost 2 bases, and 13 bases lay between the germline ends. The DNA for the CDR3 is TGTGCCAGTAGTAATCAGGCACTCCCCACAGATACGCAGTATTTT. Translated: CASSNQALPTDTQYF.

This sequence joins TRBV4-1 and TRBJ1-4, with 9 bases identical to TRBD1. Germline lookup yields CDR1 MGHRA and CDR2 YSYEKL. The CDR3 spans 18 residues. J lost 2 bases, V lost 0 bases, and 7 bases had no gene match. The CDR3 reads CASSQDAGTGRTNEKLFF. The CDR3 coding sequence is TGCGCCAGCAGCCAAGATGCGGGGACAGGGAGGACTAATGAAAAACTGTTTTTT.

The chain employs TRBV28 and TRBJ1-4; D gene uncertain. CDR1 is MDHEN and CDR2 is SYDVKM in the germline V gene. The V end lost 6 bases, the J end lost 0 bases, and 8 bases lay between the germline ends. The CDR3 is 14 amino acids. The CDR3 DNA follows: TGTGCCAGCAGCCTAAGTGCAACTAATGAAAAACTGTTTTTT. Amino acid sequence: CASSLSATNEKLFF.

This clone was counted between two and nine times. The V and J genes are TRBV19 and TRBJ2-1, with D perhaps TRBD2 (6 bases). V was shortened by 1 base and J by 8 bases, with 12 bases between the two germline ends. CDR3 length equals 14 residues. Germline CDR1 is LNHDA and CDR2 is SQIVND (reference sequence). CDR3 loop: CASSIAGVHDEQFF. In DNA, the CDR3 is TGTGCCAGTAGTATAGCGGGAGTCCATGATGAGCAGTTCTTC.

The rearrangement uses TRBV5-1 and TRBJ2-7; D is uncertain. The CDR3 covers 13 residues. The germline V and J ends were trimmed by 0 bases and 0 bases, with 4 bases remaining between them. Germline V lookup: CDR1 SGHRS, CDR2 YFSETQ. CDR3 residues: CASSLASSYEQYF. The CDR3 DNA follows: TGCGCCAGCAGCTTGGCCAGCTCCTACGAGCAGTACTTC.

The CDR3: CASSISTGGNSPLHF. The CDR3 nucleotides are TGTGCCAGTAGTATTTCGACAGGGGGTAATTCACCCCTCCACTTT. The chain joins TRBV19 to TRBJ1-6, with 9 bases aligning to TRBD1. CDR3 size: 15 residues. The junction had 3 bases not matched to a gene; V was cut back by 3 bases and J by 6 bases. From germline, CDR1 is LNHDA and CDR2 SQIVND (reference sequence). The whole variable domain, filled in from reference TRBV19 and TRBJ1-6, reads DGGITQSPKYLFRKEGQNVTLSCEQNLNHDAMYWYRQDPGQGLRLIYYSQIVNDFQKGDIAEGYSVSREKKESFPLTVTSAQKNPTAFYLCASSISTGGNSPLHFGNGTRLTVT.

This sequence joins TRBV5-1 and TRBJ2-7; 11 bases align to TRBD2. CDR1 SGHRS and CDR2 YFSETQ come from the germline V gene. CDR3 length: 15 residues. The V gene end was trimmed by 4 bases and the J gene end by 3 bases; junction bases not matched to a gene: 6. CDR3 loop: CASSPGTSGVYEQYF. The CDR3 coding sequence is TGCGCCAGCAGCCCCGGGACTAGCGGAGTCTACGAGCAGTACTTC. Combining the CDR3 with reference TRBV5-1 and TRBJ2-7 gives the whole variable domain KAGVTQTPRYLIKTRGQQVTLSCSPISGHRSVSWYQQTPGQGLQFLFEYFSETQRNKGNFPGRFSGRQFSNSRSEMNVSTLELGDSALYLCASSPGTSGVYEQYFGPGTRLTVT.

V usage is TRBV4-1 and J usage is TRBJ1-1; perhaps TRBD1 as D (6 bases). V was shortened by 4 bases and J by 2 bases, with 11 bases between the two germline ends. The V gene's germline CDR1 is MGHRA and CDR2 YSYEKL. This CDR3 has 14 amino acids. This chain's CDR3 is CASSLTTGNTEAFF. The CDR3, as DNA: TGCGCCAGCAGCCTGACGACAGGAAACACTGAAGCTTTCTTT.

The chain is built from TRBV6-2 or TRBV6-3 and TRBJ2-5; TRBD2 agrees at 8 bases. The CDR3 loop spans 14 amino acids. The V and J ends lost 2 bases and 7 bases, in that order; junction bases with no gene match: 6. The germline V gene has CDR1 MNHEY and CDR2 SVGEGT. The CDR3 coding sequence is TGTGCCAGCAGTTACCCTCCAGCGGGAGCGACCCAGTACTTC. Its translation: CASSYPPAGATQYF.

The chain combines TRBV11-2 with TRBJ2-7, with D perhaps matching TRBD2 (7 bases). V was clipped by 5 bases and J by 3 bases, with 20 bases between them. The CDR3 spans 16 residues. From germline, CDR1 is SGHAT and CDR2 FQNNGV. The chain's CDR3 is CASSPRGGAVHYEQYF. The CDR3 nucleotides read TGTGCCAGCAGCCCGCGAGGGGGGGCGGTTCACTACGAGCAGTACTTC.

This chain uses TRBV5-1 with TRBJ1-1; perhaps TRBD1 as D (5 bases). The CDR3 contains 16 residues. Trimming stripped 2 bases from V and 5 bases from J, with 19 bases between. From germline, CDR1 is SGHRS and CDR2 YFSETQ. The CDR3 reads CASSFQPRGLGTEAFF. Here the CDR3 DNA reads TGCGCCAGCAGCTTCCAGCCTCGGGGGTTGGGAACTGAAGCTTTCTTT.

In this sample, this clone turned up a few times. This chain joins TRBV6-2 or TRBV6-3 and TRBJ2-7, with 8 nucleotides matching TRBD2. CDR1 and CDR2 from the germline V gene are MNHEY and SVGEGT. V shed 4 bases and J 2 bases; nucleotides not matched to a gene: 4. The length of the CDR3 is 14 residues. The CDR3 DNA follows: TGTGCCAGCAGTTTTAGCGGGGCCGCCTACGAGCAGTACTTC. Translated, it gives CASSFSGAAYEQYF.